This is a list of T cell receptor beta chains from one sample in a study of T cell changes during pregnancy in multiple sclerosis. Profiling relied on immunoSEQ multiplex PCR, and the TCRdb table lists in-frame clones only, not all of them. The table includes over 50,000 clones, around nine tenths detected once. The sequenced sample consisted of peripheral blood from another person, used as feeder cells. Receptors were obtained from a human donor whose cells served as feeder cells for cultures in a pregnancy study. Each CDR3 is given with its conserved first and last residue. Fields, in order: V gene, clone size, J gene, D gene, CDR3 protein, CDR3 DNA. The D gene is left open where the match is weak. Only part of the rows carry a size: once, few, many, or a class if the clone is expanded.

TRBV5-1	.	TRBJ1-1	.	CASSPLTLTTEAFF	TGCGCCAGCAGCCCCCTGACACTAACCACTGAAGCTTTCTTT
TRBV28	few	TRBJ2-5	TRBD2	CASSTLSGGLETQYF	TGTGCCAGCAGTACTCTTAGCGGGGGGTTGGAGACCCAGTACTTC
TRBV18	.	TRBJ1-1	TRBD1	CASSPKLGDRGTEAFF	TGTGCCAGCTCACCCAAGCTAGGGGACAGGGGCACTGAAGCTTTCTTT
TRBV5-6	once	TRBJ2-3	TRBD2	CASSTGTRFTDTQYF	TGTGCCAGCAGCACCGGGACTAGATTCACAGATACGCAGTATTTT
TRBV21-1	.	TRBJ1-2	.	CASSKGTRPRGWYGYTF	TGTGCCAGCAGCAAAGGGACCCGGCCCAGGGGCTGGTATGGCTACACCTTC
TRBV7-6	.	TRBJ2-1	TRBD2	CASSRAGSGGAGEQFF	TGTGCCAGCAGCCGAGCGGGTAGCGGGGGGGCTGGTGAGCAGTTCTTC
TRBV5-6	few	TRBJ2-5	.	CASSLAPAPQETQYF	TGTGCCAGCAGCTTGGCACCGGCCCCCCAAGAGACCCAGTACTTC
TRBV11-2	.	TRBJ1-2	TRBD1	CASSRDSLLGTYGYTF	TGTGCCAGCAGCCGGGACAGCCTCTTGGGAACCTATGGCTACACCTTC
TRBV2	.	TRBJ2-1	.	CASKEEDEQFF	TGTGCCAGCAAGGAGGAGGATGAGCAGTTCTTC
TRBV6-6	.	TRBJ1-6	.	CASSYLAGVNSPLHF	TGTGCCAGCAGTTACTTGGCAGGGGTGAATTCACCCCTCCACTTT